The T cell receptor (beta chain) described here comes from a study of blood T cell repertoires in COVID-19. From germline, CDR1 is SGDLS and CDR2 YYNGEE. Unmatched junction bases numbered 1, after V lost 0 bases and J lost 5 bases. The CDR3 length is 14 residues. Here immunoSEQ multiplex PCR was the method, and the copy in TCRdb shows in-frame clones only, minus some. The table shows fewer than 200,000 clones, with about 90% occurring only once. The origin of this receptor is a man in his 70s with active or convalescent COVID-19. The sequencing sample was made of peripheral blood. The genes are TRBV9 and TRBJ1-5, with 8 bases aligning to TRBD1. The CDR3 nucleotides read TGTGCCAGCAGCGTAGGCAGGGGGCATCAGCCCCAGCATTTT. Protein sequence: CASSVGRGHQPQHF.